These 18 T cell receptor beta chains share one sample of origin, sequenced in a study of regulatory T cells in long-lasting Graves disease. As for time point: newly diagnosed GD, antithyroid drugs for less than 3 months. The authors made the TCR library using RNA they extracted from PBMCs. HTBI primers from iRepertoire and Arm-PCR of CDR3 regions yielded the TCR beta libraries. MiXCR was run by TCRdb on the multiplex PCR reads, yielding one entry per CDR3 protein. The profile shows about 420,000 distinct CDR3 sequences, 16% of them singletons. This sample also appeared in a second study, on T cells in Graves' hyperthyroidism and ophthalmopathy.

Sequencing was performed on peripheral blood mononuclear cells (PBMCs), taken at new diagnosis, from a patient treated with antithyroid drugs. These receptors originate from a woman under 30 with Graves disease.

This clonotype was picked up a small number of times. This chain uses TRBV20-1 with TRBJ2-1; 12 positions match TRBD2. V lost 0 bases and J lost 14; bases outside the gene matches: 11. The length of the CDR3 is 15 residues. Germline loops: CDR1 DFQATT, CDR2 SNEGSKA (reference sequence). Here the CDR3 DNA reads TGCAGTGCTAGAGATAGACTAGCGGGAGCGAAAAAGGAGTTCTTC. Encoded protein: CSARDRLAGAKKEFF.

A few counts support this clonotype. The chain employs TRBV7-9 and TRBJ2-7; D is ambiguous. CDR3 length: 13 residues. Germline V gives CDR1 SEHNR, CDR2 FQNEAQ (reference sequence). V lost 1 base and J lost 5, with 9 bases in between. This chain's CDR3 is CASSLVDVHEQYF. CDR3 DNA: TGTGCCAGCAGCTTAGTTGACGTCCACGAGCAGTACTTC.

This clonotype was seen many times. The CDR3 sequence is CASSIGRSASGISADTQYF. The CDR3 DNA follows: TGTGCCAGTAGTATAGGGCGGTCGGCTAGCGGGATTTCCGCAGATACGCAGTATTTT. This rearrangement joins TRBV19 to TRBJ2-3, with TRBD2 matching over 9 bases. Germline lookup yields CDR1 LNHDA and CDR2 SQIVND (reference sequence). The length of the CDR3 is 19 residues. V was pared by 1 base and J by 4 bases, with 15 bases of the junction left unmatched. Together with reference TRBV19 and TRBJ2-3, the CDR3 gives the full variable domain: DGGITQSPKYLFRKEGQNVTLSCEQNLNHDAMYWYRQDPGQGLRLIYYSQIVNDFQKGDIAEGYSVSREKKESFPLTVTSAQKNPTAFYLCASSIGRSASGISADTQYFGPGTRLTVL.

V usage is TRBV4-3 and J usage is TRBJ2-7, with D unresolved. Germline V gene sequence: CDR1 LGHNA, CDR2 YSLEER. The ends were cut back, 4 bases at V and 4 bases at J, with 14 bases in the middle. There are 14 residues in the CDR3. CDR3 DNA sequence: TGCGCCAGCAGCCGCTCGACCCTTACTTACGAGCAGTACTTC. Protein sequence: CASSRSTLTYEQYF.

This clonotype was observed a handful of times. The chain recombines TRBV5-6 with TRBJ2-6; D not resolved. The V end lost 0 bases, the J end lost 8 bases, and 6 bases lay between the germline ends. This CDR3 is built from 13 residues. CDR1 and CDR2 from the germline V gene are SGHDT and YYEEEE. CDR3 DNA sequence: TGTGCCAGCAGCTTGGAACGGTCCAACGTCCTGACTTTC. Protein product: CASSLERSNVLTF.

This rearrangement joins TRBV3-1 to TRBJ1-3, with D unresolved. The V and J ends lost 4 bases and 4 bases respectively, with 14 bases between them. Germline V gene sequence: CDR1 LGHDT, CDR2 YNNKEL (reference sequence). This CDR3 has 15 residues. CDR3 nucleotide sequence: TGTGCCAGCAGCCGAGACGGGGTCCCCGGAAACACCATATATTTT. This sequence encodes CASSRDGVPGNTIYF.

This clonotype was recorded at least ten times. The chain employs TRBV27 and TRBJ1-2; no definite D call. This CDR3 contains 16 residues. V dropped 2 bases and J dropped 5 bases, with 18 bases sitting between them. CDR1 and CDR2 (germline): MNHEY, SMNVEV (reference sequence). CDR3 loop: CASSLAAGPLWYGYTF. In DNA form, the CDR3 reads TGTGCCAGCAGTTTAGCTGCTGGCCCCCTTTGGTATGGCTACACCTTC.

This clonotype was observed a few times. This chain connects TRBV19 to TRBJ2-1; either TRBD1 or TRBD2 may fit D (5 bases each). The CDR3 length is 14 residues. V lost 9 bases and J lost 8, with 20 bases in between. Per germline, CDR1 LNHDA and CDR2 SQIVND (reference sequence). The DNA of the CDR3 is TGTGCCAGAGCGGACATTAGCCCGACGTATGAGCAGTTCTTC. It codes for CARADISPTYEQFF.

Worth noting for this clonotype: A far more abundant clone sits one base away, making this likely a read error. V gene TRBV7-2 combines with J gene TRBJ2-1; no reliable D call. The closer fit of TRBJ2-5 to the DNA end suggests the J call may be wrong. The CDR3 is 15 residues long. Germline-derived CDR1 and CDR2 are SGHTA and FQGNSA. CDR3 bases: TGTGCCAGCAGCTTAGCGTTTCGGCACACATCGACCCAGTACTTC. Translating gives CASSLAFRHTSTQYF.

This clonotype showed up many times. The V call is TRBV28, the J call TRBJ2-3; D is uncertain. Trimming pared 8 bases from V and 9 bases from J, leaving 9 bases between. Germline CDR1 and CDR2: MDHEN and SYDVKM. The CDR3 consists of 10 residues. CDR3 residues: CASGSYTQYF. CDR3 nucleotide sequence: TGTGCCAGCGGATCGTACACGCAGTATTTT.

This clonotype was seen more than once but under ten times. V usage is TRBV30 and J usage is TRBJ2-1, with 12 bases matching TRBD2. Germline assignment: CDR1 GTSNPN and CDR2 SVGIG (reference sequence). V lost 2 bases and J lost 9; bases outside the gene matches: 5. The CDR3 is made up of 14 amino acids. CDR3 sequence (DNA): TGTGCCTGGAGTAGACTAGCGGGAGTTGTTGAGCAGTTCTTC. It specifies CAWSRLAGVVEQFF.

The chain employs TRBV20-1 and TRBJ2-7; TRBD1 matches 8 bases. Losses at the gene ends were 3 bases for V and 5 bases for J; bases not matched to a gene: 3. CDR3 length: 12 amino acids. Germline assignment: CDR1 DFQATT and CDR2 SNEGSKA (reference sequence). The CDR3 spells CSASRGPNEQYF. The CDR3, as DNA: TGCAGTGCTAGCAGGGGGCCCAACGAGCAGTACTTC.

This clonotype was seen many times. The chain combines TRBV20-1 with TRBJ1-5, with 7 bases identical to TRBD1. Trimming cost V 0 bases and J 7 bases; bases outside gene matches: 9. The germline CDR1 and CDR2 sequences are DFQATT and SNEGSKA (reference sequence). The CDR3 has 15 residues. The CDR3 sequence: CSARDPGGTLQPQHF. CDR3 coding DNA: TGCAGTGCTAGAGACCCAGGGGGGACACTACAGCCCCAGCATTTT.

This clonotype was counted only a few times. The rearrangement uses TRBV20-1 and TRBJ2-7; D is tentatively TRBD1 or TRBD2 (5 bases each). Trimming removed 1 base from V and 1 base from J, with 11 bases in between. In germline, CDR1 is DFQATT, CDR2 SNEGSKA (reference sequence). The CDR3 has 14 residues. The CDR3 DNA is TGCAGTGCTAGAGTCCCGGGACGGTCCTACGAGCAGTACTTC. This encodes CSARVPGRSYEQYF.

This clonotype has a count of ten or more. The chain couples TRBV29-1 to TRBJ2-1, with 7 bases fitting TRBD2. With 5 bases clipped from V and 4 bases from J, the junction kept 2 bases outside the gene matches. The CDR3 length is 12 residues. Germline V gene sequence: CDR1 SQVTM, CDR2 ANQGSEA. CDR3 sequence reads: CSVKLAYNEQFF. In DNA form, the CDR3 reads TGCAGCGTTAAACTAGCGTACAATGAGCAGTTCTTC.

The table lists this clonotype with many counts. The rearrangement uses TRBV7-9 and TRBJ2-7; possibly TRBD2 for D (6 bases). The V gene lost 4 bases and the J gene lost 2 bases, with 15 bases spanning the gap. This CDR3 spans 15 amino acids. Germline V lookup: CDR1 SEHNR, CDR2 FQNEAQ (reference sequence). CDR3 residues: CASSSSGGETYEQYF. The CDR3 DNA reads as TGTGCCAGCAGCTCGTCCGGAGGGGAGACCTACGAGCAGTACTTC.

The table lists this clonotype with many counts. The V call is TRBV12-3 or TRBV12-4, the J call TRBJ2-2; possibly TRBD1 for D (6 bases). The CDR3 spans 17 residues. The germline V and J ends were trimmed by 3 bases and 7 bases, with 21 bases remaining between them. The DNA of the CDR3 is TGTGCCAGCAGTTTCGCTAACCCGACAGGTGCATTCGGGGAGCTGTTTTTT. It codes for CASSFANPTGAFGELFF.

This clonotype has ten or more counts. CDR3 in amino acids: CSASVGTGTYEQYF. DNA for the CDR3: TGCAGTGCAAGTGTTGGGACAGGGACCTACGAGCAGTACTTC. This chain joins TRBV20-1 and TRBJ2-7, with TRBD1 matching over 9 bases. Looked up from germline, CDR1 is DFQATT and CDR2 is SNEGSKA (reference sequence). The V segment lost 6 bases and the J segment 2 bases; nucleotides outside the gene matches: 8. The CDR3 is made up of 14 amino acids.